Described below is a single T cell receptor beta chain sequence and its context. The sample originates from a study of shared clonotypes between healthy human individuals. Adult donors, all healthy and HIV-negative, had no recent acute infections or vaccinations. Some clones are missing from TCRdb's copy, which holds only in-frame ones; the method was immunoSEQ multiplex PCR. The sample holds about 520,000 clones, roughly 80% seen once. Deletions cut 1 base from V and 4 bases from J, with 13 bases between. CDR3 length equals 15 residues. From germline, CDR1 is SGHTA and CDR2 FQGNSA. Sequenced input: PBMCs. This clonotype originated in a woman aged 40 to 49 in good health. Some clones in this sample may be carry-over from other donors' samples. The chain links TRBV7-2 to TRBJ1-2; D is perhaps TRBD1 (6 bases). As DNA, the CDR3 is TGTGCCAGCAGCTTAGGAGGACAGTTAACCTATGGCTACACCTTC. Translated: CASSLGGQLTYGYTF.